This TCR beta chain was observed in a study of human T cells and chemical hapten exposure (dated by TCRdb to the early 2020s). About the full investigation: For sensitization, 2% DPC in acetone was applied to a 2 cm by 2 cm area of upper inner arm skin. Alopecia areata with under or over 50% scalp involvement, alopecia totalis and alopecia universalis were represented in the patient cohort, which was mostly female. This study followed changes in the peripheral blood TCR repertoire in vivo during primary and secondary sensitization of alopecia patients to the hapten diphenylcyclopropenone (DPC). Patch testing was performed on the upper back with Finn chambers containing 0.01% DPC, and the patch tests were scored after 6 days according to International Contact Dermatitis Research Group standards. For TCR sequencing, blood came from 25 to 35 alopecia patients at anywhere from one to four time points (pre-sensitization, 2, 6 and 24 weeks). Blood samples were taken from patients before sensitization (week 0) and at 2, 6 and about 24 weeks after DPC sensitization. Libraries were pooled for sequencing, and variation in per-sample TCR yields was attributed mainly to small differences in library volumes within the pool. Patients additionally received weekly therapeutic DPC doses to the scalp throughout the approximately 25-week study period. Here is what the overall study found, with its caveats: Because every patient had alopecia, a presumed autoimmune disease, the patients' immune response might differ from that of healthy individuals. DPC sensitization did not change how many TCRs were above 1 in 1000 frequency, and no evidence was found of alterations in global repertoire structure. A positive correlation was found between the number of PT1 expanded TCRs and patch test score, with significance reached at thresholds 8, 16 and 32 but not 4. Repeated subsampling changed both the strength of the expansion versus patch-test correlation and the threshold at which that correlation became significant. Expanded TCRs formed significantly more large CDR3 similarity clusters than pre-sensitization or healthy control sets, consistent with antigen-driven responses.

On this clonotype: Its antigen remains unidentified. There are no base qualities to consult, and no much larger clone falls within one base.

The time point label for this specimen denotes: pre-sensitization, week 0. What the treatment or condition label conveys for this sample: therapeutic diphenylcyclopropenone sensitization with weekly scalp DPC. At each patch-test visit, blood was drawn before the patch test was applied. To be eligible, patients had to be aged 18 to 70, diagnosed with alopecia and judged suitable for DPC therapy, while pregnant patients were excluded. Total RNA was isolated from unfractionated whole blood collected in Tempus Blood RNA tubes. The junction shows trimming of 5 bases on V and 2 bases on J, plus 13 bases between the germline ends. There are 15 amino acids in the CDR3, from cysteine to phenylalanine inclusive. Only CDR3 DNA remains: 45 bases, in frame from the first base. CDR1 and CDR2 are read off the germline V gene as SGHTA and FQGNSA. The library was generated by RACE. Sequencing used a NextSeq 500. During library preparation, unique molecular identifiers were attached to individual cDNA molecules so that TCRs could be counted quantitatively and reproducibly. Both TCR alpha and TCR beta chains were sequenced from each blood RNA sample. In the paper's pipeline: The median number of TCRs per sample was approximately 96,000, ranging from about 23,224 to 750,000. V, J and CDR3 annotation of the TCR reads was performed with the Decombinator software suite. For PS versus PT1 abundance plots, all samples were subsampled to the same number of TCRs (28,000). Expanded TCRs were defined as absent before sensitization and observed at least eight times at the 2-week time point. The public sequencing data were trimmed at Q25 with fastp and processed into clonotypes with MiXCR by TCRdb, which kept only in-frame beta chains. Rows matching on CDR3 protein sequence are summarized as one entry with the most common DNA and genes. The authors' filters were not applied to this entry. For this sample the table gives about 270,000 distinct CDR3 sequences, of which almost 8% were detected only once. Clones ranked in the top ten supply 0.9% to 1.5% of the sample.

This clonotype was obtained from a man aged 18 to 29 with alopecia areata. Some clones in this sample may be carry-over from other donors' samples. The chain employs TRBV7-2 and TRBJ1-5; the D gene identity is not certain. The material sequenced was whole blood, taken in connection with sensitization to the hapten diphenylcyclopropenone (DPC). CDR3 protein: CASSPRVYGNQPQHF. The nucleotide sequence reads TGTGCCAGCAGCCCAAGGGTTTATGGCAATCAGCCCCAGCATTTT. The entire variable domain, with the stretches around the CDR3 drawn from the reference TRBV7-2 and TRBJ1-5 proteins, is GAGVSQSPSNKVTEKGKDVELRCDPISGHTALYWYRQSLGQGLEFLIYFQGNSAPDKSGLPSDRFSAERTGGSVSTLTIQRTQQEDSAVYLCASSPRVYGNQPQHFGDGTRLSIL.